This T cell receptor beta chain stems from a study of T cells in Graves' hyperthyroidism and ophthalmopathy. Stable hyperthyroidism: no ophthalmopathy progression over 18 months of follow-up. In making diagnoses, clinical symptoms, serum thyroxine and TRAb, thyroid ultrasound and orbital computed tomography were all used. The study's findings and limits: Clonotypes that were expanded in thyroid above 0.001 mostly appeared in blood too. Model-based prediction identified ophthalmopathy a median about 6.8 months prior to its onset.

Germline V CDR1 and CDR2: ENHRY, SYGVKD. The germline V and J ends were trimmed by 6 bases and 3 bases, with 12 bases remaining between them. This CDR3 comprises 14 residues. Regions amplified from RNA transcripts were the TCR beta CDR3 regions. RT-PCR in the first round (using the HTBI primer set) targeted the TCR CDR3. In TCRdb, the multiplex PCR reads were re-called with MiXCR into one record per CDR3 protein. This table holds 500,000 to 600,000 distinct CDR3 sequences, 46% found once. As concerns this clonotype: Its antigen remains unidentified.

The sequenced sample consisted of peripheral blood or thyroid tissue (not recorded which). The chain combines TRBV10-3 with TRBJ1-5, with a weak D call TRBD1 (6 bases). This clonotype was obtained from a woman aged 18-35 years with Graves' hyperthyroidism. The CDR3 DNA sequence: TGTGCCATCAGCGCGGACAGTCCCAATCAGCCCCAGCATTTT. It translates to CAISADSPNQPQHF.